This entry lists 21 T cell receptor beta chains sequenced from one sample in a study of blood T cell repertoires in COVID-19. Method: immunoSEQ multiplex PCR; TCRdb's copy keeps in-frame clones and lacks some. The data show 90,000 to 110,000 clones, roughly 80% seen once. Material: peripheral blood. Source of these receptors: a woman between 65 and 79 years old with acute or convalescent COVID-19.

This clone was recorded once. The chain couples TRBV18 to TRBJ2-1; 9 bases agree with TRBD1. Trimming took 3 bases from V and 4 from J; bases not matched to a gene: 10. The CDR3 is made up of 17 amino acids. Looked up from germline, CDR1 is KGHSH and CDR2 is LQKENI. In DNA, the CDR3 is TGTGCCAGCTCACCTACACCGGGACAGGGTACTTACAATGAGCAGTTCTTC. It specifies CASSPTPGQGTYNEQFF. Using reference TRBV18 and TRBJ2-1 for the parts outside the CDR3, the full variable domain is NAGVMQNPRHLVRRRGQEARLRCSPMKGHSHVYWYRQLPEEGLKFMVYLQKENIIDESGMPKERFSAEFPKEGPSILRIQQVVRGDSAAYFCASSPTPGQGTYNEQFFGPGTRLTVL.

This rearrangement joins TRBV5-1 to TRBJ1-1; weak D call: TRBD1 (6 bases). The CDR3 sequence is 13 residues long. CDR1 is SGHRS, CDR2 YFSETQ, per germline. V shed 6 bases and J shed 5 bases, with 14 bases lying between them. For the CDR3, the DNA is TGCGCCAGCACCCCTACAGGGAATACTGAAGCTTTCTTT. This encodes CASTPTGNTEAFF.

The CDR3 DNA is TGTGCCAGCAGTTTATACGGGGGGCTGGACACTGAAGCTTTCTTT. Residues: CASSLYGGLDTEAFF. The chain joins TRBV27 to TRBJ1-1, with D tentatively TRBD1 (6 bases). In germline, CDR1 is MNHEY, CDR2 SMNVEV (reference sequence). This CDR3 spans 15 amino acids. The V and J ends lost 1 base and 3 bases respectively, with 12 bases between them.

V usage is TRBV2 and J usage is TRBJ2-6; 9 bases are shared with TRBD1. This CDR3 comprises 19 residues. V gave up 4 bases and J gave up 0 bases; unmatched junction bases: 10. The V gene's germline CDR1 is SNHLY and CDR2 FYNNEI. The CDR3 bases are TGTGCCAGCAGTGCCCCAGGGACAGGGAGGGCCTCTGGGGCCAACGTCCTGACTTTC. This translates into CASSAPGTGRASGANVLTF.

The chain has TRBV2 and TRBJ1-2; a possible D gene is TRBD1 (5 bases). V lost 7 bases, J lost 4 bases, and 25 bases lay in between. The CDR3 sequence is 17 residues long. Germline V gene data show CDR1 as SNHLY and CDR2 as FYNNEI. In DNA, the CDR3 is TGTGCCAGCAATCCTCCCTTAGGAGGGGCCCCCACCTATGGCTACACCTTC. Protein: CASNPPLGGAPTYGYTF.

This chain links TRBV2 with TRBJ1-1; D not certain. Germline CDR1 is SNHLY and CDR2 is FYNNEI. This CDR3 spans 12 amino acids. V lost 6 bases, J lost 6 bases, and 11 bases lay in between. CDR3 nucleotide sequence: TGTGCCAGCAGGACGTCAGGTTCTGAAGCTTTCTTT. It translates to CASRTSGSEAFF.

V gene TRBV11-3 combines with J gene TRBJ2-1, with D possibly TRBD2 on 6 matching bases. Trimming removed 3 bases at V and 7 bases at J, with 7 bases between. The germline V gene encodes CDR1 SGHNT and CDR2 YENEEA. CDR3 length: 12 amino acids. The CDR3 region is CASSFGGNEQFF. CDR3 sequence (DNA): TGTGCCAGCAGCTTTGGGGGGAATGAGCAGTTCTTC. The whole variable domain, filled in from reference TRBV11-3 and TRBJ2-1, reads EAGVVQSPRYKIIEKKQPVAFWCNPISGHNTLYWYLQNLGQGPELLIRYENEEAVDDSQLPKDRFSAERLKGVDSTLKIQPAELGDSAVYLCASSFGGNEQFFGPGTRLTVL.

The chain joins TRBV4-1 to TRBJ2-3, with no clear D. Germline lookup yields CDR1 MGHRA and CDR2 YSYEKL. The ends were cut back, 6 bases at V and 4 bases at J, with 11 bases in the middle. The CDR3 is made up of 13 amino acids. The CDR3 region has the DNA TGCGCCAGCAGAAGCCTGAAAGCAGATACGCAGTATTTT. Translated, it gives CASRSLKADTQYF.

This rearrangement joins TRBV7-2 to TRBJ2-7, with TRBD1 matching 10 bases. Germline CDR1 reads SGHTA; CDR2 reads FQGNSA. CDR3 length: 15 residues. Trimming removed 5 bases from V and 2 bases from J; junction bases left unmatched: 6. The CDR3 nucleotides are TGTGCCAGCAGCCGCGCCGGGACAGGGGCCTACGAGCAGTACTTC. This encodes CASSRAGTGAYEQYF.

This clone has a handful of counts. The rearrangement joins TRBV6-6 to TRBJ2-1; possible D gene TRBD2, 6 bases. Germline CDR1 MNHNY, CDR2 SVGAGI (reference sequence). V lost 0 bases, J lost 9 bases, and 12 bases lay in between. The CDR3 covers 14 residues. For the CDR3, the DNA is TGTGCCAGCAGTTACTCGCGCGGGGAAGGTGAGCAGTTCTTC. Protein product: CASSYSRGEGEQFF.

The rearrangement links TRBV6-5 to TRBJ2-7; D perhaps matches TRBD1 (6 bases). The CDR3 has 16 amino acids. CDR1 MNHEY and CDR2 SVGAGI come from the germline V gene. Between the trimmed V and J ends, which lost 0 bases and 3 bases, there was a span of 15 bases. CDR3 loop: CASSYSSSGESYEQYF. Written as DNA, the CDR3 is TGTGCCAGCAGTTACTCGTCGTCAGGGGAGAGCTACGAGCAGTACTTC.

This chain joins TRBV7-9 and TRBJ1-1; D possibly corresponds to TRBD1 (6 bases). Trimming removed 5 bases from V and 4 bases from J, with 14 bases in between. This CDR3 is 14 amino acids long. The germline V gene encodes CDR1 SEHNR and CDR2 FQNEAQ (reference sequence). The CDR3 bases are TGTGCCAGCAGCGTTACCGGGACACCCACTGAAGCTTTCTTT. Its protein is CASSVTGTPTEAFF.

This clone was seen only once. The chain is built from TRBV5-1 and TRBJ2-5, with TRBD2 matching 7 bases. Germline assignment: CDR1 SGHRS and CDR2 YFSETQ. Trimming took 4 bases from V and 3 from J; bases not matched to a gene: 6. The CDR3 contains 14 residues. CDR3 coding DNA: TGCGCCAGCAGCCCTCGACTAGCCGAAGAGACCCAGTACTTC. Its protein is CASSPRLAEETQYF. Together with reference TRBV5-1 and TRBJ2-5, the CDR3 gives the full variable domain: KAGVTQTPRYLIKTRGQQVTLSCSPISGHRSVSWYQQTPGQGLQFLFEYFSETQRNKGNFPGRFSGRQFSNSRSEMNVSTLELGDSALYLCASSPRLAEETQYFGPGTRLLVL.

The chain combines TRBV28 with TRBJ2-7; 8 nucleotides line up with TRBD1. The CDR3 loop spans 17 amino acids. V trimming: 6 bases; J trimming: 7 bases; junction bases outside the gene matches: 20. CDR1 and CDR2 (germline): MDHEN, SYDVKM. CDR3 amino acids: CASSPPLGDRGRGEQYF. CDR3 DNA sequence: TGTGCCAGCAGCCCCCCCCTGGGCGACAGGGGACGTGGGGAGCAGTACTTC.

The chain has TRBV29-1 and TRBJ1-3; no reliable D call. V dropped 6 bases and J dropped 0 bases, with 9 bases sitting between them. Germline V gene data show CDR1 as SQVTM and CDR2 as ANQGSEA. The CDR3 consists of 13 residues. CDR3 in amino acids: CSVEENSGNTIYF. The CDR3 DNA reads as TGCAGCGTGGAGGAGAACTCTGGAAACACCATATATTTT.

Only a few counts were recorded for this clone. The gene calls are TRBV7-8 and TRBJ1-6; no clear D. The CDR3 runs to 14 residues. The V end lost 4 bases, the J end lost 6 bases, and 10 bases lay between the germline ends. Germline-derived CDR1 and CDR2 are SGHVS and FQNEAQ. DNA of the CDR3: TGTGCCAGCAGCTCTGCAGGAACTAATTCACCCCTCCACTTT. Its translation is CASSSAGTNSPLHF.

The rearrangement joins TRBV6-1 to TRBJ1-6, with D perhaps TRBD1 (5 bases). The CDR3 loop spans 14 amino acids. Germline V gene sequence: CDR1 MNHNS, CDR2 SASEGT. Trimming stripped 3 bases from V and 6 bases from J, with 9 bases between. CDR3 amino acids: CASSDVRVNSPLHF. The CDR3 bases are TGTGCCAGCAGTGATGTCAGGGTTAATTCACCCCTCCACTTT.

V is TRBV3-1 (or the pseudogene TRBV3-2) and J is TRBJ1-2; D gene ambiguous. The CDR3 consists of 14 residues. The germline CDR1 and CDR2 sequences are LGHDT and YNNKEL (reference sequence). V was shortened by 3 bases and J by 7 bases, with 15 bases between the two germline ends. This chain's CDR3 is CASSQVFGLGGYTF. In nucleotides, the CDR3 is TGTGCCAGCAGCCAGGTATTTGGACTGGGTGGCTACACCTTC.

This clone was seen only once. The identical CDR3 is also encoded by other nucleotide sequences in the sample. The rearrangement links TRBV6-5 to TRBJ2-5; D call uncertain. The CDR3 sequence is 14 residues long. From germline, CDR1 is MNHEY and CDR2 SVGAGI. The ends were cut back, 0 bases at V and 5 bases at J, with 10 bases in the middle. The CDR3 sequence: CASSYSRGGETQYF. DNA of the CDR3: TGTGCCAGCAGTTACTCGAGAGGCGGCGAGACCCAGTACTTC.

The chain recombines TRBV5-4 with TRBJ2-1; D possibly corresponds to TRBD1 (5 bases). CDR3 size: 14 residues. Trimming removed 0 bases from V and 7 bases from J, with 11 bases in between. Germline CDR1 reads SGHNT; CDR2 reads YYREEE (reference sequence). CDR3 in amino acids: CASSLDQGGNEQFF. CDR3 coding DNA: TGTGCCAGCAGCTTGGACCAGGGTGGGAATGAGCAGTTCTTC.

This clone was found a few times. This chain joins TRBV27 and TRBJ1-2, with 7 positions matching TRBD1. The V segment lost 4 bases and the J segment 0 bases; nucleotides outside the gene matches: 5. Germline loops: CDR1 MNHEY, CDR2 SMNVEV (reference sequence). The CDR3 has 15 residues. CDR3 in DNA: TGTGCCAGCAGTTCGGACAGGACGACTAACTATGGCTACACCTTC. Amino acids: CASSSDRTTNYGYTF.